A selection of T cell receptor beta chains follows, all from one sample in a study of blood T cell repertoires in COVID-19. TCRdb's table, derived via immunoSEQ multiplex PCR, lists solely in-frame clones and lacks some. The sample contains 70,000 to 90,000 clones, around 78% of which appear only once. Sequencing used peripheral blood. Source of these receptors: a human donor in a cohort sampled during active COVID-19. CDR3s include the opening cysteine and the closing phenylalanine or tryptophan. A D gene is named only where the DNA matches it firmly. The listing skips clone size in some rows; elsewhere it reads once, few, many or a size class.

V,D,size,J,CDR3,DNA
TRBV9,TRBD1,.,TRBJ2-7,CASSARQGIEEQYF,TGTGCCAGCAGCGCGAGACAGGGCATAGAAGAGCAGTACTTC
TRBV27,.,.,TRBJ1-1,CASSLTWPPMNTEAFF,TGTGCCAGCAGTTTGACTTGGCCGCCCATGAACACTGAAGCTTTCTTT
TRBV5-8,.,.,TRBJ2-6,CASSLRQGSGANVLTF,TGTGCCAGCAGCTTGCGGCAGGGCTCTGGGGCCAACGTCCTGACTTTC
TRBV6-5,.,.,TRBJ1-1,CASSYWGGAGDTEAFF,TGTGCCAGCAGTTACTGGGGGGGCGCGGGGGACACTGAAGCTTTCTTT
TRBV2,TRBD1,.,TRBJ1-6,CASQGAYNSPLHF,TGTGCCAGCCAGGGGGCCTATAATTCACCCCTCCACTTT
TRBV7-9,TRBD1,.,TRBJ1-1,CASSPGTVEAFF,TGTGCCAGCAGCCCCGGGACAGTTGAAGCTTTCTTT
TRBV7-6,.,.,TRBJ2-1,CASSLGGGRGDEQFF,TGTGCCAGCAGCTTAGGTGGGGGCCGGGGGGATGAGCAGTTCTTC
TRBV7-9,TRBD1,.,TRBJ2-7,CASSSVTGDTYEQYF,TGTGCCAGCAGCTCTGTGACAGGGGATACCTACGAGCAGTACTTC
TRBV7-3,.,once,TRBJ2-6,CASSPTGGANVLTF,TGTGCCAGCAGCCCAACAGGAGGGGCCAACGTCCTGACTTTC
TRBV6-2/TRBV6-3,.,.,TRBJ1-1,CASSLLRSMNTEAFF,TGTGCCAGCAGTCTCCTCAGGTCCATGAACACTGAAGCTTTCTTT
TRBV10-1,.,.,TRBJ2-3,CASSESRGLDTQYF,TGCGCCAGCAGTGAGTCGAGAGGACTCGATACGCAGTATTTT
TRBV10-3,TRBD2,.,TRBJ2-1,CAINSGTKENEQFF,TGTGCCATCAATTCCGGGACTAAAGAGAATGAGCAGTTCTTC
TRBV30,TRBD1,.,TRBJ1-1,CAWSGGTGSEAFF,TGTGCCTGGAGTGGTGGGACAGGCAGTGAAGCTTTCTTT
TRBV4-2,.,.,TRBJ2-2,CASSQIGAGRTGELFF,TGTGCCAGCAGCCAAATCGGGGCGGGGAGGACCGGGGAGCTGTTTTTT
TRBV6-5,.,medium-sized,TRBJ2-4,CASISQNKNIQYF,TGTGCCAGCATCAGTCAAAACAAAAACATTCAGTACTTC
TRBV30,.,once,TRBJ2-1,CAWSVDSRHEQFF,TGTGCCTGGAGTGTGGACAGTAGACATGAGCAGTTCTTC
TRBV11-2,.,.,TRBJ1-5,CASSLTPVGQGLQPQHF,TGTGCCAGCAGCTTAACCCCGGTCGGGCAGGGGCTGCAGCCCCAGCATTTT
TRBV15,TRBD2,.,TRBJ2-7,CATSRDVAGGLQYF,TGTGCCACCAGCAGAGATGTAGCGGGGGGGCTGCAGTACTTC
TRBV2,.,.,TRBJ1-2,CASSDSSGQLIDGYTF,TGTGCCAGCAGTGATAGTAGTGGACAGTTGATCGATGGCTACACCTTC
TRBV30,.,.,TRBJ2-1,CAWSEDRPLPYNEQFF,TGTGCCTGGAGTGAAGACAGACCTCTGCCCTACAATGAGCAGTTCTTC
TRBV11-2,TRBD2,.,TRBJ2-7,CASSLTSGPDYEQYF,TGTGCCAGCAGCTTAACTAGCGGGCCAGACTACGAGCAGTACTTC
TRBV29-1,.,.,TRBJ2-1,CSGGDYGNEQFF,TGCAGCGGTGGTGACTACGGGAATGAGCAGTTCTTC
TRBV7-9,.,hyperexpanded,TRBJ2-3,CASSLSVSTDTQYF,TGTGCCAGCAGCTTAAGCGTTAGCACAGATACGCAGTATTTT
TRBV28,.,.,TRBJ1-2,CASSFPPSYGYTF,TGTGCCAGCAGTTTCCCCCCTAGCTATGGCTACACCTTC
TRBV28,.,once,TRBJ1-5,CASSSHDGSGNQPQHF,TGTGCCAGCAGTTCCCACGATGGGTCGGGGAATCAGCCCCAGCATTTT
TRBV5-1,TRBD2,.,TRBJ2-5,CASSRTSGEKQETQYF,TGCGCCAGCAGCCGGACTAGCGGGGAGAAACAAGAGACCCAGTACTTC
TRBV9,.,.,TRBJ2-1,CASGAEGYNEQFF,TGTGCCAGCGGTGCGGAGGGATACAATGAGCAGTTCTTC
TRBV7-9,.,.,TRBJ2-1,CASSPPGNDEQFF,TGTGCCAGCAGCCCACCGGGTAATGATGAGCAGTTCTTC
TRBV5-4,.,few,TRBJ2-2,CASSSKTDRRSTGELFF,TGTGCCAGCAGCTCGAAAACCGACAGGAGGAGCACCGGGGAGCTGTTTTTT
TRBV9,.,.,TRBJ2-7,CASSPTGTGAYEQYF,TGTGCCAGCAGTCCTACCGGGACGGGGGCCTACGAGCAGTACTTC
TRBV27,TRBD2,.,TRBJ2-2,CASSFPLAGNTGELFF,TGTGCCAGCAGTTTCCCCCTAGCGGGTAACACCGGGGAGCTGTTTTTT
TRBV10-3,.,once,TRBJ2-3,CAISDGGTQYF,TGTGCCATCAGTGACGGCGGTACGCAGTATTTT